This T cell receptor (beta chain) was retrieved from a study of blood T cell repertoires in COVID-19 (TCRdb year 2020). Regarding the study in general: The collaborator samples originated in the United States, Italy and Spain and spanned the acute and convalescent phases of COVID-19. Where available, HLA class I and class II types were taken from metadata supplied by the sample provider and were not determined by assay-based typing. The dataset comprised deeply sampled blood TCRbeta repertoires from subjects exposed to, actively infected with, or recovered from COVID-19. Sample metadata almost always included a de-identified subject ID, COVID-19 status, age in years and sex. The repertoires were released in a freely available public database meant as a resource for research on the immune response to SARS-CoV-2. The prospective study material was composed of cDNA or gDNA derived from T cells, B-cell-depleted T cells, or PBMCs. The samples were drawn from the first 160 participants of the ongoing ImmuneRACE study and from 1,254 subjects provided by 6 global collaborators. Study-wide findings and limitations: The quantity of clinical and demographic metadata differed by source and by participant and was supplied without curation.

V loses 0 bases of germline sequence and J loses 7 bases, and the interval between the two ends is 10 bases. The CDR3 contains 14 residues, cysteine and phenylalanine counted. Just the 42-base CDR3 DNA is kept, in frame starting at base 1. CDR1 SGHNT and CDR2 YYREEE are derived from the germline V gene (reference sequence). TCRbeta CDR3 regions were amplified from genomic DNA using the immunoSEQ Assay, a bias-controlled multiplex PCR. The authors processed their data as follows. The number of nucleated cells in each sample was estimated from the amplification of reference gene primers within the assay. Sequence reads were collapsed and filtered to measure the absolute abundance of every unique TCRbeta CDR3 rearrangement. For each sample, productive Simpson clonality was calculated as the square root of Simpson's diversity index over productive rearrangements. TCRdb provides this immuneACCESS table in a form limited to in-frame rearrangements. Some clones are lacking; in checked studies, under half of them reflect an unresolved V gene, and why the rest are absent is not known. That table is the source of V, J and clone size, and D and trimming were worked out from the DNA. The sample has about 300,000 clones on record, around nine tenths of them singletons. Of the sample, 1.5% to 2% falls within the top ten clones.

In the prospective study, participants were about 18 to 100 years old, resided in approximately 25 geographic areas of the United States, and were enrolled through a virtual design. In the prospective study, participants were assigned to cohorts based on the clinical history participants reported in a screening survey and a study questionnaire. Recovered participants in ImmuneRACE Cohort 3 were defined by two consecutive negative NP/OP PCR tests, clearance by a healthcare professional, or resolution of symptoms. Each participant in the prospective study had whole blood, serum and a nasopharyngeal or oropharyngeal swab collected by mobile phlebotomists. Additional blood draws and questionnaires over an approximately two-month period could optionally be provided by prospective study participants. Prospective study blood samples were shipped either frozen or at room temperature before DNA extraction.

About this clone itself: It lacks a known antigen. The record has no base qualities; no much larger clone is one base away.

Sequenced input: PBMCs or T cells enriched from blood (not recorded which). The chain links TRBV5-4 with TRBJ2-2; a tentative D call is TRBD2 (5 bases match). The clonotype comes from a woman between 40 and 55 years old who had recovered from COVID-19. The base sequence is TGTGCCAGCAGCTTGGCCCGGGATCTCGGGGAGCTGTTTTTT. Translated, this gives CASSLARDLGELFF. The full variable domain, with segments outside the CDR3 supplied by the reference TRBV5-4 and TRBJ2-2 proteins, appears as ETGVTQSPTHLIKTRGQQVTLRCSSQSGHNTVSWYQQALGQGPQFIFQYYREEENGRGNFPPRFSGLQFPNYSSELNVNALELDDSALYLCASSLARDLGELFFGEGSRLTVL.